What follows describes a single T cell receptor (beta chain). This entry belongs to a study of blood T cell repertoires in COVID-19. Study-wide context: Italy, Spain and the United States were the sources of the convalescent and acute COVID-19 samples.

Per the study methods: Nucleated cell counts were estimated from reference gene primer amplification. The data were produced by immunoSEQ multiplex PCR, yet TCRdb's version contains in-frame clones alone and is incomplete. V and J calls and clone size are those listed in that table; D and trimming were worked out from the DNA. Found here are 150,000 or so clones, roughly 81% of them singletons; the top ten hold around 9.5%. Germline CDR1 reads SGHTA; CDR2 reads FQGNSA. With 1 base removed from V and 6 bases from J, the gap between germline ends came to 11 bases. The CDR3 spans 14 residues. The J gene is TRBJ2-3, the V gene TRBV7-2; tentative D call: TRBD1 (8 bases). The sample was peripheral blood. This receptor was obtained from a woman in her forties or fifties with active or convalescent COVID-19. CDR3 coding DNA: TGTGCCAGCAGCTTAGACAGGGGGGGGGATACGCAGTATTTT. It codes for CASSLDRGGDTQYF.